The sequence of this TCR beta chain was determined in a study of CD8+ T cells in alopecia areata. The wider study: Tofacitinib administration to treated patients was oral, at 5 to 10 mg twice daily.

This clone was recorded a few times. Its antigen is not known. The germline gives CDR1 WNHNN, CDR2 SYGVQD (reference sequence). This CDR3 spans 13 amino acids. V lost 4 bases and J 8 bases, leaving 11 bases between the germline ends. cDNA prepared by RNA extraction and subsequent reverse transcription served as the template for sequencing. Repertoires were generated with immunoSEQ multiplex PCR, while TCRdb's copy carries only in-frame clones and drops some. Here the sample spans roughly 250,000 clones, about two thirds being singletons. Study-wide points: Higher clonality and more expanded CD8+ clones appeared in lesional than normal scalp. Among the cells sequenced in scalp samples are also the resident alphabeta T cells of normal skin.

This rearrangement joins TRBV10-1 to TRBJ2-2, with D possibly called TRBD1 or TRBD2 (5 bases each). The receptor comes from a human donor with alopecia areata. The specimen comprised CD4+ T cells sorted from blood, sampled at week 0. This chain's CDR3 is CASSALGRGELFF. Written as DNA, the CDR3 is TGCGCCAGCAGTGCCCTGGGACGGGGGGAGCTGTTTTTT.